The next 18 T cell receptor beta chains were all read from a single sample in a study of blood T cells in healthy people across ages. For the second PCR, which ran for roughly 7 to 11 cycles, a sample-barcoded 5' primer and a J-beta primer mix were used. MiXCR, applied by TCRdb to the 5' RACE reads, yields one record per CDR3 protein. Among 600,000 to 650,000 distinct CDR3 sequences listed, roughly 53% were seen once. Source material: blood. All receptors derive from a man between 60 and 70 years old in good health.

This clonotype was seen a handful of times. V and J are TRBV12-3 or TRBV12-4 and TRBJ2-3; no firm D call. The CDR3 length is 12 residues. The V and J ends lost 5 bases and 3 bases respectively, with 6 bases between them. For the CDR3, the DNA is TGTGCCAGCAGTCTGCAGACAGATACGCAGTATTTT. Encoded protein: CASSLQTDTQYF.

The table lists this clonotype with a count of one. The DNA of the CDR3 is TGTGCCAGCAGGGGACCCGGCGGGGGGGACAGAAATAACTATGGCTACACCTTC. This translates into CASRGPGGGDRNNYGYTF. The chain has TRBV28 and TRBJ1-2; 7 bases align to TRBD1. The V segment lost 6 bases and the J segment 1 base; nucleotides outside the gene matches: 17. CDR3 size: 18 residues. Germline V gene data show CDR1 as MDHEN and CDR2 as SYDVKM.

The CDR3 nucleotides are TGTGCCAGCAGTTCCGGGACAGGGGTATCTGAAGCTTTCTTT. It encodes CASSSGTGVSEAFF. This chain connects TRBV12-3 or TRBV12-4 to TRBJ1-1; 10 bases line up with TRBD1. The CDR3 totals 14 residues. With V trimmed by 4 bases and J by 6 bases, 5 bases remained unmatched.

J is TRBJ2-3 and V is TRBV20-1, with 8 nucleotides matching TRBD1. Trimming cost V 6 bases and J 2 bases; bases outside gene matches: 7. The germline gives CDR1 DFQATT, CDR2 SNEGSKA (reference sequence). The CDR3 has 14 residues. The CDR3 loop is CSASGGADTDTQYF. The CDR3 nucleotides are TGCAGTGCCTCAGGGGGCGCCGACACAGATACGCAGTATTTT.

In this sample, this clonotype turned up many times. This rearrangement joins TRBV9 to TRBJ2-5; tentative D call: TRBD2 (5 bases). The CDR3 spans 14 residues. Germline V gene lookup returns CDR1 SGDLS and CDR2 YYNGEE. V lost 0 bases and J 1 base, leaving 7 bases between the germline ends. The CDR3 nucleotides are TGTGCCAGCAGCGTAGGGCTAGCCCAAGAGACCCAGTACTTC. This sequence encodes CASSVGLAQETQYF. Full variable domain (missing parts from reference TRBV9 and TRBJ2-5): DSGVTQTPKHLITATGQRVTLRCSPRSGDLSVYWYQQSLDQGLQFLIQYYNGEERAKGNILERFSAQQFPDLHSELNLSSLELGDSALYFCASSVGLAQETQYFGPGTRLLVL.

This clonotype was seen once. This chain connects TRBV5-1 to TRBJ2-2; D gene ambiguous. The length of the CDR3 is 15 residues. Germline CDR1 is SGHRS and CDR2 is YFSETQ. Trimming left V 4 bases short and J 2 bases short, with 12 bases between. The CDR3 bases are TGCGCCAGCAGCCCCCCACCCCATAACACCGGGGAGCTGTTTTTT. It encodes CASSPPPHNTGELFF. The full variable domain, rest sourced from reference TRBV5-1 and TRBJ2-2, is KAGVTQTPRYLIKTRGQQVTLSCSPISGHRSVSWYQQTPGQGLQFLFEYFSETQRNKGNFPGRFSGRQFSNSRSEMNVSTLELGDSALYLCASSPPPHNTGELFFGEGSRLTVL.

The chain joins TRBV2 to TRBJ1-6; TRBD1 matches at 8 bases. The trim removed 3 bases at V and 8 bases at J, leaving 6 bases unmatched. The length of the CDR3 is 15 residues. Germline V gene lookup returns CDR1 SNHLY and CDR2 FYNNEI. CDR3 in DNA: TGTGCCAGCAGTGAGCGGACAGGGTCGTATTCACCCCTCCACTTT. Protein sequence: CASSERTGSYSPLHF.

A single count supports this clonotype. For the CDR3, the DNA is TGTGCCAGCAGTTCCACAGGGACAGGGGGACGTCAGCCCCAGCATTTT. Amino acid sequence: CASSSTGTGGRQPQHF. The V and J genes are TRBV6-6 and TRBJ1-5; 11 nucleotides agree with TRBD1. Germline loops: CDR1 MNHNY, CDR2 SVGAGI (reference sequence). The CDR3 totals 16 residues. V trimming: 4 bases; J trimming: 6 bases; junction bases outside the gene matches: 8.

This clonotype was detected once. J is TRBJ2-3 and V is TRBV27, with 11 bases that match TRBD2. CDR1 and CDR2 from the germline V gene are MNHEY and SMNVEV (reference sequence). The CDR3 is 14 amino acids. Germline trimming cut 5 bases from V and 10 bases from J; bases unmatched to any gene: 8. CDR3 region: CASSIGLAGRSQYF. As DNA, the CDR3 is TGTGCCAGCAGTATAGGACTAGCGGGCCGGTCGCAGTATTTT.

CDR3 nucleotide sequence: TGTGCCAGCAGTCTAGGACGACAGTCCTACTATGGCTACACCTTC. It specifies CASSLGRQSYYGYTF. The gene calls are TRBV27 and TRBJ1-2, with D tentatively TRBD1 (5 bases). Germline values: CDR1 MNHEY, CDR2 SMNVEV (reference sequence). The germline V and J ends were trimmed by 5 bases and 3 bases, with 16 bases remaining between them. The CDR3 runs to 15 residues.

The rearrangement uses TRBV20-1 and TRBJ1-2; D remains unclear. V shed 0 bases and J shed 8 bases, with 10 bases lying between them. The CDR3 runs to 12 residues. CDR1 and CDR2 (germline): DFQATT, SNEGSKA (reference sequence). DNA of the CDR3: TGCAGTGCTAGAGATCCGTCCTGGGGCTACACCTTC. Its protein product is CSARDPSWGYTF.

This clonotype was seen a handful of times. The J gene is TRBJ2-5, the V gene TRBV10-3, with D hard to call. The CDR3 is 11 amino acids. Trimming removed 10 bases from V and 6 bases from J, with 12 bases in between. Germline CDR1 ENHRY, CDR2 SYGVKD. The CDR3 here is CATLFGQTQYF. The CDR3 DNA is TGTGCCACCCTTTTTGGGCAGACCCAGTACTTC.

This rearrangement joins TRBV20-1 to TRBJ2-5, with D perhaps TRBD2 (6 bases). The CDR3 length is 12 residues. V dropped 5 bases and J dropped 2 bases, with 9 bases sitting between them. The V gene's germline CDR1 is DFQATT and CDR2 SNEGSKA (reference sequence). CDR3 protein: CSAWTIQETQYF. The CDR3 nucleotides are TGCAGTGCTTGGACTATTCAAGAGACCCAGTACTTC.

The V call is TRBV20-1, the J call TRBJ1-5; D gene ambiguous. Germline CDR1 DFQATT, CDR2 SNEGSKA (reference sequence). V was pared by 3 bases and J by 7 bases, with 13 bases between. This CDR3 is 13 amino acids long. This chain's CDR3 is CSAREGAGQPQHF. In nucleotides, the CDR3 is TGCAGTGCTAGGGAGGGCGCGGGGCAGCCCCAGCATTTT.

This clonotype was picked up a small number of times. This chain joins TRBV20-1 and TRBJ2-5; D is possibly TRBD1 (6 bases). CDR1 and CDR2 (germline): DFQATT, SNEGSKA (reference sequence). This CDR3 spans 15 amino acids. V lost 4 bases and J 11 bases, leaving 26 bases between the germline ends. CDR3 amino acids: CSAKEQGPFGNEQYF. As DNA, the CDR3 is TGCAGTGCTAAGGAACAGGGCCCGTTTGGCAATGAGCAGTACTTC.

The chain links TRBV6-1 to TRBJ2-3; 7 bases align to TRBD1. Germline V lookup: CDR1 MNHNS, CDR2 SASEGT. The CDR3 covers 15 residues. J gave up 4 bases and V 4 bases, and 8 bases lay outside the gene matches. The CDR3 coding sequence is TGTGCCAGCAGTGTCAACAGGGGAAACGCAGATACGCAGTATTTT. Protein product: CASSVNRGNADTQYF.

The chain has TRBV27 and TRBJ1-1, with D possibly TRBD1 on 6 matching bases. Per the germline V gene, CDR1 is MNHEY and CDR2 is SMNVEV (reference sequence). V was pared by 5 bases and J by 3 bases, with 13 bases between. This CDR3 region has 14 residues. CDR3 DNA sequence: TGTGCCAGCAGTCCAAATCAGGGGTACACTGAAGCTTTCTTT. It translates to CASSPNQGYTEAFF.

The chain couples TRBV5-1 to TRBJ2-1, with 7 bases lining up with TRBD1. The CDR3 length is 16 residues. CDR1 and CDR2 from the germline V gene are SGHRS and YFSETQ. Trimming cost V 0 bases and J 2 bases; bases outside gene matches: 5. The CDR3 nucleotides are TGCGCCAGCAGCTTGGAGGGACAGACCGCCTACAATGAGCAGTTCTTC. Translating gives CASSLEGQTAYNEQFF. The variable domain in full, with the rest retrieved from reference TRBV5-1 and TRBJ2-1, is KAGVTQTPRYLIKTRGQQVTLSCSPISGHRSVSWYQQTPGQGLQFLFEYFSETQRNKGNFPGRFSGRQFSNSRSEMNVSTLELGDSALYLCASSLEGQTAYNEQFFGPGTRLTVL.